This T cell receptor (beta chain) was observed in a study of shared clonotypes between healthy human individuals. Clones were read by immunoSEQ multiplex PCR, and TCRdb kept only the in-frame ones, dropping some. The repertoire holds approximately 530,000 clones, with 90% to 97% as singletons. Each donor was a Caucasian adult residing in Nashville, Tennessee. Trimming removed 5 bases from V and 8 bases from J; junction bases left unmatched: 14. The CDR3 is made up of 16 amino acids. The germline V gene encodes CDR1 SEHNR and CDR2 FQNEAQ (reference sequence). This sequence joins TRBV7-9 and TRBJ2-1; 8 nucleotides align to TRBD1. The sample comprised naive CD4+ T cells sorted from blood. Subset here: CD45RA+ positively selected. The source is a woman in her twenties or thirties in good health. DNA of the CDR3: TGTGCCAGCAGCGTAAACCGGGACAGGATTGGCGATGAGCAGTTCTTC. Its translation is CASSVNRDRIGDEQFF.